These 17 T cell receptor beta chains originate from one sample sequenced in a study of cytomegalovirus exposure and HLA in healthy donors. Primers for the PCR totalled 60 Vbeta and 13 Jbeta. The protocol was immunoSEQ multiplex PCR, while the TCRdb copy is restricted to in-frame clones and leaves out a portion. The table shows more than 75,000 clones, with more than 80% occurring only once. Sequencing used PBMCs. These receptor sequences come from a man aged 18 to 30 in good health and CMV-seronegative.

This clone was counted a single time. CDR3 amino acids: CASSFLGLQGNPGELFF. The CDR3, as DNA: TGTGCCAGCAGTTTCTTGGGACTTCAAGGGAACCCGGGGGAGCTGTTTTTT. The chain combines TRBV27 with TRBJ2-2, with TRBD2 as a possible D gene (6 bases). The CDR3 runs to 17 residues. Trimming pared 3 bases from V and 8 bases from J, leaving 22 bases between. Germline lookup yields CDR1 MNHEY and CDR2 SMNVEV (reference sequence).

The rearrangement uses TRBV6-1 and TRBJ2-3; TRBD2 matches 13 bases. J lost 1 base, V lost 2 bases, and 9 bases had no gene match. This CDR3 comprises 19 residues. CDR1 is MNHNS, CDR2 SASEGT, per germline. The CDR3 here is CASSEIRTSGSGGTDTQYF. In nucleotides, the CDR3 is TGTGCCAGCAGTGAAATTAGGACTAGCGGGAGCGGTGGCACAGATACGCAGTATTTT.

V and J are TRBV7-9 and TRBJ2-5, with D maybe TRBD1 (6 bases). Germline CDR1 and CDR2: SEHNR and FQNEAQ (reference sequence). This CDR3 has 15 amino acids. V dropped 7 bases and J dropped 1 base, with 16 bases sitting between them. In DNA form, the CDR3 reads TGTGCCAGCACCGTAACAGGGAGTACCCAAGAGACCCAGTACTTC. Translating gives CASTVTGSTQETQYF.

This chain uses TRBV9 with TRBJ1-1, with 7 nucleotides matching TRBD1. The CDR3 is 15 residues long. Per germline, CDR1 SGDLS and CDR2 YYNGEE. V lost 0 bases to trimming and J lost 6 bases; unmatched junction nucleotides: 8. CDR3 nucleotide sequence: TGTGCCAGCAGCGTAGAACCAGGGGGGTTCGCTGAAGCTTTCTTT. This sequence encodes CASSVEPGGFAEAFF.

The chain recombines TRBV7-8 with TRBJ2-7; 7 nucleotides line up with TRBD2. V dropped 5 bases and J dropped 2; count of bases not matched to a gene: 12. CDR3 length equals 16 residues. CDR1 and CDR2 (germline): SGHVS, FQNEAQ. This CDR3 is CASSPKPGTIAYEQYF. The CDR3 nucleotides read TGTGCCAGCAGCCCGAAACCCGGGACTATCGCCTACGAGCAGTACTTC.

CDR3 nucleotide sequence: TGTGCCAGCAGGTCCGGGGACAGGGGTAGGGAGCAGTTCTTC. Translating it yields CASRSGDRGREQFF. The chain combines TRBV6-6 with TRBJ2-1; 10 bases map to TRBD1. The CDR3 is made up of 14 amino acids. V lost 6 bases, J lost 10 bases, and 9 bases stayed unmatched. Germline assignment: CDR1 MNHNY and CDR2 SVGAGI (reference sequence).

This CDR3 is CASALPTGLSGANVLTF. CDR3 coding DNA: TGTGCCTCTGCCCTCCCGACGGGACTCTCTGGGGCCAACGTCCTGACTTTC. The J gene is TRBJ2-6, the V gene TRBV30; maybe TRBD2 (6 bases). The germline CDR1 and CDR2 sequences are GTSNPN and SVGIG (reference sequence). The CDR3 runs to 17 residues. V was cut by 7 bases and J by 0 bases, with 19 bases left in between.

V is TRBV7-8 and J is TRBJ1-1, with no clear D. Deletions cut 5 bases from V and 2 bases from J, with 12 bases between. The CDR3 has 14 residues. Germline assignment: CDR1 SGHVS and CDR2 FQNEAQ. The CDR3 loop is CASSRGSPNTEAFF. DNA for the CDR3: TGTGCCAGCAGCCGAGGCTCGCCTAACACTGAAGCTTTCTTT. Full variable domain (remainder filled in from reference TRBV7-8 and TRBJ1-1): GAGVSQSPRYKVAKRGQDVALRCDPISGHVSLFWYQQALGQGPEFLTYFQNEAQLDKSGLPSDRFFAERPEGSVSTLKIQRTQQEDSAVYLCASSRGSPNTEAFFGQGTRLTVV.

The count of this clone is one. The chain recombines TRBV7-7 with TRBJ2-7; D not certain. Trimming left V 0 bases short and J 3 bases short, with 6 bases between. The CDR3 is 13 amino acids. The germline CDR1 and CDR2 sequences are SSHAT and FNYEAQ (reference sequence). CDR3 nucleotide sequence: TGTGCCAGCAGCTTAGCCGAGGACTACGAGCAGTACTTC. Protein product: CASSLAEDYEQYF. Drawing the rest from reference TRBV7-7 and TRBJ2-7, the complete variable domain is GAGVSQSPRYKVTKRGQDVTLRCDPISSHATLYWYQQALGQGPEFLTYFNYEAQPDKSGLPSDRFSAERPEGSISTLTIQRTEQRDSAMYRCASSLAEDYEQYFGPGTRLTVT.

CDR3: CASSPQGAGWEKLFF. DNA for the CDR3: TGTGCCAGCAGCCCCCAGGGGGCGGGTTGGGAAAAACTGTTTTTT. The chain recombines TRBV6-5 with TRBJ1-4, with TRBD1 matching 8 bases. The CDR3 is 15 amino acids. Germline V CDR1 and CDR2: MNHEY, SVGAGI. Losses at the gene ends were 6 bases for V and 8 bases for J; bases not matched to a gene: 11.

This clone was observed a few times. CDR3: CASSLARGYGYTF. The CDR3 coding sequence is TGTGCCAGCAGCTTAGCTAGGGGGTATGGCTACACCTTC. The rearrangement joins TRBV7-3 to TRBJ1-2; a possible D gene is TRBD1 (6 bases). In germline, CDR1 is SGHTA, CDR2 FQGTGA. The V end was cut by 2 bases, the J end by 5 bases, with 9 bases between. CDR3 length: 13 residues.

The chain couples TRBV4-3 to TRBJ1-5; 7 bases align to TRBD1. Trimming took 0 bases from V and 5 from J; bases not matched to a gene: 7. This CDR3 has 16 amino acids. CDR1 is LGHNA, CDR2 YSLEER, per germline. CDR3 region: CASSQDLGRGDQPQHF. DNA of the CDR3: TGCGCCAGCAGCCAAGATCTGGGCAGGGGGGATCAGCCCCAGCATTTT.

V gene TRBV4-2 combines with J gene TRBJ2-1, with TRBD2 matching over 14 bases. Germline CDR1 reads LGHNA; CDR2 reads YNFKEQ. This CDR3 comprises 16 residues. J was trimmed by 4 bases and V by 1 base; bases with no gene match: 0. Here the CDR3 DNA reads TGTGCCAGCAGCCAAGGACTAGCGGGAGGGTACAATGAGCAGTTCTTC. Translating gives CASSQGLAGGYNEQFF.

The chain uses TRBV6-5 and TRBJ1-3; D gene uncertain. Trimming left V 4 bases short and J 1 base short, with 11 bases between. The CDR3 extends over 15 amino acids. CDR1 and CDR2 (germline): MNHEY, SVGAGI. CDR3 protein: CASSFRVSSGNTIYF. The CDR3, as DNA: TGTGCCAGCAGTTTTCGAGTGAGTTCTGGAAACACCATATATTTT.

The gene calls are TRBV7-2 and TRBJ2-1; TRBD2 agrees at 7 bases. The CDR3 contains 15 residues. Per the germline V gene, CDR1 is SGHTA and CDR2 is FQGNSA. Losses at the gene ends were 3 bases for V and 0 bases for J; bases not matched to a gene: 2. The CDR3 region is CASSLSGGSYNEQFF. CDR3 DNA: TGTGCCAGCAGCTTGTCGGGAGGCTCCTACAATGAGCAGTTCTTC.

The rearrangement joins TRBV2 to TRBJ1-4; possibly TRBD1 for D (5 bases). V was trimmed by 6 bases and J by 4 bases, leaving 15 bases between them. The CDR3 totals 15 residues. Germline CDR1 and CDR2: SNHLY and FYNNEI. The CDR3 spells CASRGYRLVNEKLFF. The CDR3 DNA is TGTGCCAGCAGGGGGTACAGGCTCGTTAATGAAAAACTGTTTTTT.

V and J are TRBV6-5 and TRBJ1-5; D gene unclear. The CDR3 is made up of 14 amino acids. Germline V gene lookup returns CDR1 MNHEY and CDR2 SVGAGI. V lost 6 bases and J 3 bases, leaving 12 bases between the germline ends. CDR3: CASRGIGANQPQHF. The CDR3 nucleotides read TGTGCCAGCAGGGGCATCGGTGCCAATCAGCCCCAGCATTTT.